The present entry profiles one TCR beta chain with its context. CDR3 size: 15 residues. V gave up 4 bases and J gave up 5 bases; unmatched junction bases: 9. Looked up from germline, CDR1 is SGHDT and CDR2 is YYEEEE. This entry comes from a study of blood T cell repertoires in COVID-19. As for the study in general: Specimens from acute and convalescent COVID-19 originated in the United States, Italy and Spain. PBMCs, B-cell-depleted T cells, or T cells were the source of the cDNA or gDNA that made up the material.

Original handling: Reference gene primer amplification gave nucleated cell count estimates. Clones were read by immunoSEQ multiplex PCR, and TCRdb kept only the in-frame ones, dropping some. D and trimming were read from the DNA, whereas the V and J calls and clone size are those reported in that table. The sample contains just over 300,000 clones, about nine tenths of which appear only once. V and J are TRBV5-6 and TRBJ1-2; 9 bases agree with TRBD1. The material sequenced was peripheral blood. This sequence originates from a man aged 18 to 29 with active or convalescent COVID-19. The CDR3 sequence: CASSPEAGTGYGYTF. The CDR3 DNA reads as TGTGCCAGCAGCCCCGAAGCCGGGACAGGGTATGGCTACACCTTC.